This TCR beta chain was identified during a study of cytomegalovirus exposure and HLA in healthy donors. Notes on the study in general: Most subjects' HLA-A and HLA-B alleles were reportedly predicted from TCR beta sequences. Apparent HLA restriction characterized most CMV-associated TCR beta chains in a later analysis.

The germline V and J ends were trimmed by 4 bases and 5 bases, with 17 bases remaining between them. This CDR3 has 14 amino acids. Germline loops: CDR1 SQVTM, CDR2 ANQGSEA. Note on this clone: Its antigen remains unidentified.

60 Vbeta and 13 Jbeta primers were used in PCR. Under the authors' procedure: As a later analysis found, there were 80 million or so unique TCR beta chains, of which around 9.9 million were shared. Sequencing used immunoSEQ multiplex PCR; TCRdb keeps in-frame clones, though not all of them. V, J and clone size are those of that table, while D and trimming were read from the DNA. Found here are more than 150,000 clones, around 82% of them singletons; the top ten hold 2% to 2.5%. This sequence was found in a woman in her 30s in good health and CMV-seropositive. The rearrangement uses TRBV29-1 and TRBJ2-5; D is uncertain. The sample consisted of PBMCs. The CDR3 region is CSVGAATRWETQYF. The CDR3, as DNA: TGCAGCGTTGGTGCGGCTACCCGGTGGGAGACCCAGTACTTC.